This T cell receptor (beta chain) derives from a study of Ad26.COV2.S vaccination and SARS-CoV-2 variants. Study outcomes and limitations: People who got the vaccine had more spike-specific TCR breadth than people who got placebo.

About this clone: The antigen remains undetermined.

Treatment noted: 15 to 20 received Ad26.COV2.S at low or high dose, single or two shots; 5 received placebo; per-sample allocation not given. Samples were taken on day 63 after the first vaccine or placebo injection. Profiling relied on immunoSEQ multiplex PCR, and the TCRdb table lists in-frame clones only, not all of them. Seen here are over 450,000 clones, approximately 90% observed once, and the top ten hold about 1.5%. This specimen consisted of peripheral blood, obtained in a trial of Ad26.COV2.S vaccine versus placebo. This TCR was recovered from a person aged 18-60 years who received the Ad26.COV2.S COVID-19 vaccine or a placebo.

The CDR3: CASTEPGVRGETQYF. The CDR3 nucleotides are TGTGCCAGCACGGAGCCAGGGGTAAGGGGAGAGACCCAGTACTTC. The V call is TRBV6-6, the J call TRBJ2-5, with D possibly being TRBD1 (6 bases). The CDR3 has 15 amino acids. The germline V gene encodes CDR1 MNHNY and CDR2 SVGAGI (reference sequence). V lost 7 bases, J lost 4 bases, and 19 bases lay in between.